The 11 T cell receptor beta chains given below trace back to one sample, sequenced in a study of T cell responses to AZD1222 COVID-19 vaccine. Using immunoSEQ multiplex PCR, the repertoire was profiled, and TCRdb retains in-frame clones only, with some absent. The data hold 150,000 to 200,000 clones, with 88% observed a single time. This specimen was peripheral blood, taken on day 0 of AZD1222 vaccination. The receptors were sampled from an adult in good health.

This clone has just a few counts. J is TRBJ1-1 and V is TRBV21-1; TRBD1 is the table's D call and was not checked against the DNA. TRBV21-1 is a pseudogene segment. This CDR3 comprises 19 residues. The CDR3 DNA is TGTGCCAGCAGACTGCCCGCAGGGGAAATTAGGGGGAAGAACACTGAAGCTTTCTTT. It codes for CASRLPAGEIRGKNTEAFF.

This clone was observed a handful of times. This chain links TRBV28 with TRBJ1-5; 10 bases are shared with TRBD1. The germline CDR1 and CDR2 sequences are MDHEN and SYDVKM. Germline trimming cut 5 bases from V and 6 bases from J; bases unmatched to any gene: 7. This CDR3 contains 15 residues. This CDR3 reads CASSTGTGDVQPQHF. For the CDR3, the DNA is TGTGCCAGCAGTACCGGGACAGGGGATGTTCAGCCCCAGCATTTT.

This rearrangement joins TRBV5-1 to TRBJ2-3; D might be TRBD1 or TRBD2, each matching 5 bases. CDR3 size: 15 residues. Germline V gene sequence: CDR1 SGHRS, CDR2 YFSETQ. Trimming took 0 bases from V and 5 from J, leaving 13 bases between them. CDR3 sequence: CASSLAGTVQDTQYF. CDR3 bases: TGCGCCAGCAGCTTGGCCGGGACGGTTCAAGATACGCAGTATTTT.

This chain joins TRBV5-1 and TRBJ1-2, with 12 bases identical to TRBD1. The ends lost 0 bases at V and 7 bases at J; junction bases unmatched: 4. Germline loops: CDR1 SGHRS, CDR2 YFSETQ. CDR3 length: 15 amino acids. CDR3 DNA sequence: TGCGCCAGCAGCTTGGAGGGACAGGGGGCTTCTGGCTACACCTTC. This sequence encodes CASSLEGQGASGYTF. The full variable domain, its missing parts supplied by reference TRBV5-1 and TRBJ1-2, is KAGVTQTPRYLIKTRGQQVTLSCSPISGHRSVSWYQQTPGQGLQFLFEYFSETQRNKGNFPGRFSGRQFSNSRSEMNVSTLELGDSALYLCASSLEGQGASGYTFGSGTRLTVV.

This clone was found once. This chain uses TRBV30 with TRBJ2-1; D unresolved. Looked up from germline, CDR1 is GTSNPN and CDR2 is SVGIG (reference sequence). V lost 3 bases and J 0 bases, leaving 9 bases between the germline ends. The CDR3 has 14 amino acids. The CDR3 DNA reads TGTGCCTGGAGCGGTACAAGCTCCTACAATGAGCAGTTCTTC. Amino acids: CAWSGTSSYNEQFF.

The chain is built from TRBV27 and TRBJ2-7; possibly TRBD1 for D (5 bases). V was shortened by 3 bases and J by 0 bases, with 9 bases between the two germline ends. Germline V gives CDR1 MNHEY, CDR2 SMNVEV (reference sequence). CDR3 length: 14 residues. The CDR3 DNA reads TGTGCCAGCAGTTTCAGGGTCCCCTCCTACGAGCAGTACTTC. Translating it yields CASSFRVPSYEQYF.

The gene calls are TRBV7-9 and TRBJ1-4, with TRBD1 as a possible D gene (5 bases). The CDR3 is 11 amino acids. Trimming pared 1 base from V and 14 bases from J, leaving 8 bases between. The germline V gene has CDR1 SEHNR and CDR2 FQNEAQ (reference sequence). The CDR3, as DNA: TGTGCCAGCAGCTTAGGACAGCCTCTGTTTTTT. Translation: CASSLGQPLFF. Full variable domain (remainder filled in from reference TRBV7-9 and TRBJ1-4): DTGVSQNPRHKITKRGQNVTFRCDPISEHNRLYWYRQTLGQGPEFLTYFQNEAQLEKSRLLSDRFSAERPKGSFSTLEIQRTEQGDSAMYLCASSLGQPLFFGSGTQLSVL.

The rearrangement links TRBV12-5 to TRBJ1-1, with 7 bases aligning to TRBD1. V lost 6 bases, J lost 1 base, and 5 bases stayed unmatched. The CDR3 is made up of 14 amino acids. From germline, CDR1 is LGHNT and CDR2 FRNRAP. The DNA for the CDR3 is TGTGCTAGTGGCCTCGGGACAGCGAACACTGAAGCTTTCTTT. Translation gives CASGLGTANTEAFF.

This clone was picked up a small number of times. J is TRBJ1-6 and V is TRBV28; D is ambiguous. Germline loops: CDR1 MDHEN, CDR2 SYDVKM. Trimming pared 3 bases from V and 10 bases from J, leaving 13 bases between. The CDR3 contains 14 residues. DNA for the CDR3: TGTGCCAGCAGTTTTGGAGGGATAAACTCACCCCTCCACTTT. This encodes CASSFGGINSPLHF.

The chain combines TRBV5-4 with TRBJ1-5; D gene unclear. With 4 bases removed from V and 0 bases from J, the gap between germline ends came to 11 bases. Germline CDR1 and CDR2: SGHNT and YYREEE (reference sequence). This CDR3 has 15 amino acids. CDR3 sequence reads: CASSLGPISNQPQHF. Here the CDR3 DNA reads TGTGCCAGCAGCCTTGGACCGATTAGCAATCAGCCCCAGCATTTT.

The chain combines TRBV30 with TRBJ1-2; D call uncertain. V was clipped by 0 bases and J by 4 bases, with 6 bases between them. Germline values: CDR1 GTSNPN, CDR2 SVGIG (reference sequence). The CDR3 is 12 residues long. CDR3 region: CAWSVRGYGYTF. The DNA of the CDR3 is TGTGCCTGGAGTGTACGAGGCTATGGCTACACCTTC.